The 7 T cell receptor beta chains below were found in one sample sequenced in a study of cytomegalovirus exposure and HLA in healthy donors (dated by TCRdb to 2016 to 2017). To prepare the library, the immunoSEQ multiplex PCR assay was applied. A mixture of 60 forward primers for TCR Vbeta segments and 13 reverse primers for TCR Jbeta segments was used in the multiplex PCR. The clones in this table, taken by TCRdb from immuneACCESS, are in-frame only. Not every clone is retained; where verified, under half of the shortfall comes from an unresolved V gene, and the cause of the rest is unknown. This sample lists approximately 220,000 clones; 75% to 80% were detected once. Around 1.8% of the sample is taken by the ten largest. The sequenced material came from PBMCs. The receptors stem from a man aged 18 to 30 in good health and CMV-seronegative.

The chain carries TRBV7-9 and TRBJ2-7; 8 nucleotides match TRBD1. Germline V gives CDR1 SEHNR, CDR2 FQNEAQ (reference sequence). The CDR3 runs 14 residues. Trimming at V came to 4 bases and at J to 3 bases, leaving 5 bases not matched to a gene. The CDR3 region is CASSSTGASYEQYF. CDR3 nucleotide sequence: TGTGCCAGCAGCTCGACAGGGGCTAGCTACGAGCAGTACTTC.

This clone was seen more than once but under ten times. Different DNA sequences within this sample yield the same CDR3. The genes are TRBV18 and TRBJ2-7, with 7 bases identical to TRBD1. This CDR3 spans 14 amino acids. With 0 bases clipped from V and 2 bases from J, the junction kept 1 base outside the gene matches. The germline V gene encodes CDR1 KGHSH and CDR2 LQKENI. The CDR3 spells CASSPPGQPYEQYF. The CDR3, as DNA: TGTGCCAGCTCACCACCGGGACAGCCCTACGAGCAGTACTTC.

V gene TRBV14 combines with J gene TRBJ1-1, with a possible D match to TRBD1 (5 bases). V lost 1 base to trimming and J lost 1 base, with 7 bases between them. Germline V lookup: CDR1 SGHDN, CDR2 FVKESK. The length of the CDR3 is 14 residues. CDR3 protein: CASSQVTGNTEAFF. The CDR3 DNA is TGTGCCAGCAGCCAAGTTACAGGGAACACTGAAGCTTTCTTT.

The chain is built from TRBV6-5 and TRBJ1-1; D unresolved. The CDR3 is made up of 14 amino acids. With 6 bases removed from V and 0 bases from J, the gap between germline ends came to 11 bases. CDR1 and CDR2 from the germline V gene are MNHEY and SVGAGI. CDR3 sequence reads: CASRTAAMNTEAFF. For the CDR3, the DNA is TGTGCCAGCAGAACAGCCGCGATGAACACTGAAGCTTTCTTT.

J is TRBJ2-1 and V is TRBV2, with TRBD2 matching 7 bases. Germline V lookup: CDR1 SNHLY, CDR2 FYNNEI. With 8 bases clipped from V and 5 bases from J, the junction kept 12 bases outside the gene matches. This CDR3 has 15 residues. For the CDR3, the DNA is TGTGCCAGCGCCGAAAGGGGAGGGCCCAACAATGAGCAGTTCTTC. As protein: CASAERGGPNNEQFF.

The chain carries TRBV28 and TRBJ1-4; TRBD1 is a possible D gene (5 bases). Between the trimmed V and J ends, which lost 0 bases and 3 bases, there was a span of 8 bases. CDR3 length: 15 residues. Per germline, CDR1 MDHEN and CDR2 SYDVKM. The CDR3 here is CASSLWGTSNEKLFF. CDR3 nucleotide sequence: TGTGCCAGCAGTTTATGGGGGACTTCTAATGAAAAACTGTTTTTT.

In nucleotides, the CDR3 is TGTGCCAGCAGCTTAAGCGGGAGAGACAATGAGCAGTTCTTC. Its translation: CASSLSGRDNEQFF. The chain is built from TRBV7-9 and TRBJ2-1; 8 bases line up with TRBD2. Trimming took 2 bases from V and 5 from J; bases not matched to a gene: 2. Germline loops: CDR1 SEHNR, CDR2 FQNEAQ (reference sequence). The CDR3 length is 14 residues.